This TCR beta chain comes out of a study of regulatory T cells in long-lasting Graves disease. Findings and limits, study-wide: Persistent disease favored TRBV28, TRBJ1-2 and TRBJ2-5.

This clonotype showed up just a few times. As yet, its antigen is unknown. Assembly of TCR beta libraries relied on iRepertoire HTBI primers together with Arm-PCR of CDR3 regions. From the multiplex PCR reads, TCRdb called clonotypes with MiXCR, one entry per CDR3 protein. The data contain more than 450,000 distinct CDR3 sequences, about 16% of them singletons. The time point: newly diagnosed GD, antithyroid drugs for less than 3 months. Isolated PBMC RNA provided the starting material for the TCR library. V lost 3 bases to trimming and J lost 3 bases; unmatched junction nucleotides: 14. This CDR3 comprises 17 residues. Germline CDR1 and CDR2: DFQATT and SNEGSKA (reference sequence). This sample also belongs to another study, concerning T cells in Graves' hyperthyroidism and ophthalmopathy.

This chain connects TRBV20-1 to TRBJ2-3; 8 nucleotides line up with TRBD2. The origin of this receptor is a man in his forties or fifties with Graves disease. This specimen consisted of peripheral blood mononuclear cells (PBMCs), obtained at new diagnosis, from a patient treated with antithyroid drugs. The CDR3 here is CSASRSGNPGRTDTQYF. The CDR3 nucleotides read TGCAGTGCTAGTCGTAGCGGGAACCCTGGTAGAACAGATACGCAGTATTTT.